This TCR beta chain was documented in a study of shared clonotypes between healthy human individuals. Study context: Every donor yielded three CD4 naive, three CD4 memory, two CD8 naive and one CD8 memory plate.

Germline V gene sequence: CDR1 SGHNT, CDR2 YENEEA. Unmatched junction bases numbered 4, after V lost 5 bases and J lost 0 bases. The CDR3 loop spans 16 amino acids. Regarding this clone: Its antigen remains unidentified.

The study, taken as a whole, reports: Among non-shared clonotypes, generation probabilities were lower than among those shared by all four donors. Clonotype sharing among donors was thought likely to change with sequencing depth.

This table comes from immunoSEQ multiplex PCR, and its TCRdb copy is limited to in-frame clones, with some not included. The sample includes around 1.9 million clones, roughly 95% of them seen just once. Naive-designated CD8 cells lacked CD45RO, were positively enriched for CCR7, and omitted terminally differentiated effector memory CD45RA+ cells. The chain couples TRBV11-3 to TRBJ2-2, with 9 positions matching TRBD2. This TCR was recovered from a man aged 18 to 35 in good health. Some clones in this sample may be carry-over from other donors' samples. The sequencing sample was made of naive CD8+ T cells from PBMCs. The CDR3: CASSPREGANTGELFF. The CDR3 DNA follows: TGTGCCAGCAGCCCGCGGGAGGGGGCGAACACCGGGGAGCTGTTTTTT.